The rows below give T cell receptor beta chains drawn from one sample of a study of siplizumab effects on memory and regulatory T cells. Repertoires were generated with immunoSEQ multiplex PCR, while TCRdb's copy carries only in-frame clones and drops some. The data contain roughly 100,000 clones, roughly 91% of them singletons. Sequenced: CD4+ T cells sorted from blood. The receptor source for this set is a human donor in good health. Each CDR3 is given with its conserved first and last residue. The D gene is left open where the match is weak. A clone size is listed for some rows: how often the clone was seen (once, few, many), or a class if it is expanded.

CDR3aa: CASSIRAGSATGELFF
CDR3nt: TGTGCCAGTAGTATTCGGGCGGGATCGGCGACCGGGGAGCTGTTTTTT
v_gene: TRBV19
abundance: NA
d_gene: NA
j_gene: TRBJ2-2

CDR3aa: CASSYRDGEKLFF
CDR3nt: TGTGCCAGCAGTTATCGGGACGGTGAAAAACTGTTTTTT
v_gene: TRBV6-6
abundance: few
d_gene: NA
j_gene: TRBJ1-4

CDR3aa: CASSLQAGNEQFF
CDR3nt: TGTGCCAGCAGCTTACAGGCGGGCAATGAGCAGTTCTTC
v_gene: TRBV7-2
abundance: NA
d_gene: NA
j_gene: TRBJ2-1

CDR3aa: CASRRDTLGLGKLFF
CDR3nt: TGTGCCAGCAGGCGGGACACCCTAGGACTTGGAAAACTGTTTTTT
v_gene: TRBV7-2
abundance: NA
d_gene: NA
j_gene: TRBJ1-4

CDR3aa: CASSLKTASSNTEAFF
CDR3nt: TGCGCCAGCAGCTTGAAGACGGCCAGCTCGAACACTGAAGCTTTCTTT
v_gene: TRBV5-1
abundance: NA
d_gene: NA
j_gene: TRBJ1-1

CDR3aa: CASKLGDRAEKLFF
CDR3nt: TGTGCCAGCAAGTTGGGAGACAGGGCTGAAAAACTGTTTTTT
v_gene: TRBV2
abundance: NA
d_gene: TRBD1
j_gene: TRBJ1-4

CDR3aa: CASSLVQGRETQYF
CDR3nt: TGTGCCAGCAGCTTGGTCCAGGGTAGGGAGACCCAGTACTTC
v_gene: TRBV5-5
abundance: NA
d_gene: NA
j_gene: TRBJ2-5

CDR3aa: CNVGGLAGNEQFF
CDR3nt: TGCAACGTTGGCGGGCTAGCGGGAAATGAGCAGTTCTTC
v_gene: TRBV29-1
abundance: NA
d_gene: TRBD2
j_gene: TRBJ2-1

CDR3aa: CAWSVVDEQYF
CDR3nt: TGTGCCTGGAGTGTAGTTGACGAGCAGTACTTC
v_gene: TRBV30
abundance: once
d_gene: NA
j_gene: TRBJ2-7

CDR3aa: CASSSRRRLAGGRVTGELFF
CDR3nt: TGTGCCAGCAGCTCCCGGCGGCGACTAGCGGGAGGGCGTGTCACCGGGGAGCTGTTTTTT
v_gene: TRBV5-4
abundance: once
d_gene: TRBD2
j_gene: TRBJ2-2

CDR3aa: CASSRTVPKVGDYEQYF
CDR3nt: TGTGCCAGTAGCCGGACAGTTCCGAAGGTAGGGGACTACGAGCAGTACTTC
v_gene: TRBV19
abundance: NA
d_gene: NA
j_gene: TRBJ2-7

CDR3aa: CASSTSVGEGYTF
CDR3nt: TGTGCCAGCTCAACCTCCGTAGGGGAAGGCTACACCTTC
v_gene: TRBV18
abundance: NA
d_gene: NA
j_gene: TRBJ1-2

CDR3aa: CASSRGTGGTDTQYF
CDR3nt: TGTGCCAGCAGCCGAGGGACAGGGGGCACAGATACGCAGTATTTT
v_gene: TRBV7-9
abundance: NA
d_gene: TRBD1
j_gene: TRBJ2-3

CDR3aa: CASSPRAGGLSDTQYF
CDR3nt: TGTGCCAGCAGTCCCCGAGCGGGGGGGCTATCAGATACGCAGTATTTT
v_gene: TRBV11-3
abundance: NA
d_gene: TRBD2
j_gene: TRBJ2-3

CDR3aa: CASSLDRVVTEAFF
CDR3nt: TGTGCCAGCAGTCTCGACAGGGTGGTCACTGAAGCTTTCTTT
v_gene: TRBV28
abundance: NA
d_gene: TRBD1
j_gene: TRBJ1-1

CDR3aa: CASSERLRLAGKETQYF
CDR3nt: TGTGCCAGCAGTGAACGCTTGCGACTAGCGGGAAAAGAGACCCAGTACTTC
v_gene: TRBV2
abundance: NA
d_gene: TRBD2
j_gene: TRBJ2-5

CDR3aa: CASSRLAPDTGELFF
CDR3nt: TGTGCCAGCAGTAGGCTAGCCCCGGATACCGGGGAGCTGTTTTTT
v_gene: TRBV27
abundance: once
d_gene: NA
j_gene: TRBJ2-2

CDR3aa: CASSPTGSSYEQYF
CDR3nt: TGTGCCAGCAGCCCCACAGGGTCCTCCTACGAGCAGTACTTC
v_gene: TRBV5-5
abundance: NA
d_gene: NA
j_gene: TRBJ2-7

CDR3aa: CASSQEWRTVYNEQFF
CDR3nt: TGCGCCAGCAGCCAAGAGTGGCGAACCGTCTACAATGAGCAGTTCTTC
v_gene: TRBV4-3
abundance: NA
d_gene: NA
j_gene: TRBJ2-1

CDR3aa: CAWEPQDTQYF
CDR3nt: TGTGCCTGGGAGCCGCAGGATACGCAGTATTTT
v_gene: TRBV30
abundance: NA
d_gene: NA
j_gene: TRBJ2-3

CDR3aa: CASSLFGGSTGELFF
CDR3nt: TGTGCCAGCAGCTTATTTGGAGGGTCCACCGGGGAGCTGTTTTTT
v_gene: TRBV7-3
abundance: NA
d_gene: NA
j_gene: TRBJ2-2

CDR3aa: CASRQGAFGETQYF
CDR3nt: TGCGCCAGCCGACAGGGGGCATTTGGAGAGACCCAGTACTTC
v_gene: TRBV5-1
abundance: NA
d_gene: TRBD1
j_gene: TRBJ2-5

CDR3aa: CASSLQETQYF
CDR3nt: TGTGCCAGCAGCCTCCAAGAGACCCAGTACTTC
v_gene: TRBV2
abundance: NA
d_gene: NA
j_gene: TRBJ2-5

CDR3aa: CASSATGTIGYTF
CDR3nt: TGCGCCAGCAGCGCTACCGGAACTATTGGCTACACCTTC
v_gene: TRBV5-1
abundance: once
d_gene: NA
j_gene: TRBJ1-2

CDR3aa: CASSYRGSLSSAGANVLTF
CDR3nt: TGTGCCAGCAGCTACCGAGGGAGCCTGTCCAGCGCTGGGGCCAACGTCCTGACTTTC
v_gene: TRBV11-2
abundance: once
d_gene: NA
j_gene: TRBJ2-6

CDR3aa: CASSRDRALPPGNTIYF
CDR3nt: TGTGCCAGCAGCCGGGACAGGGCACTTCCTCCTGGAAACACCATATATTTT
v_gene: TRBV7-2
abundance: NA
d_gene: TRBD1
j_gene: TRBJ1-3

CDR3aa: CASGPSEIDSSGNTIYF
CDR3nt: TGTGCTAGTGGTCCCTCCGAAATTGACAGCTCTGGAAACACCATATATTTT
v_gene: TRBV12-5
abundance: NA
d_gene: NA
j_gene: TRBJ1-3

CDR3aa: CASSHRTEQGNTIYF
CDR3nt: TGTGCCAGCAGCCATAGGACCGAGCAGGGAAACACCATATATTTT
v_gene: TRBV14
abundance: few
d_gene: NA
j_gene: TRBJ1-3

CDR3aa: CASSQSRGSYDEQYF
CDR3nt: TGTGCCAGCAGCCAGTCCCGCGGGAGCTACGACGAGCAGTACTTC
v_gene: TRBV7-2
abundance: NA
d_gene: TRBD2
j_gene: TRBJ2-7

CDR3aa: CASSLALKVGNQPQHF
CDR3nt: TGTGCCAGCAGCTTAGCGCTTAAGGTTGGCAATCAGCCCCAGCATTTT
v_gene: TRBV7-8
abundance: NA
d_gene: NA
j_gene: TRBJ1-5

CDR3aa: CAWSVGGAGQNYGYTF
CDR3nt: TGTGCCTGGAGTGTAGGGGGGGCAGGCCAAAACTATGGCTACACCTTC
v_gene: TRBV30
abundance: NA
d_gene: NA
j_gene: TRBJ1-2

CDR3aa: CASTPDGTDTQYF
CDR3nt: TGCGCCAGTACACCCGATGGCACAGATACGCAGTATTTT
v_gene: TRBV23-1
abundance: NA
d_gene: NA
j_gene: TRBJ2-3

CDR3aa: CASSPLNRDTQYF
CDR3nt: TGTGCCAGCTCACCCCTAAATCGAGATACGCAGTATTTT
v_gene: TRBV18
abundance: NA
d_gene: NA
j_gene: TRBJ2-3

CDR3aa: CASSYFGSGLEQYF
CDR3nt: TGTGCCAGCAGTTATTTCGGATCAGGACTCGAGCAGTACTTC
v_gene: TRBV6-5
abundance: NA
d_gene: NA
j_gene: TRBJ2-7

CDR3aa: CASSALTGVGNQPQHF
CDR3nt: TGTGCCAGCAGTGCCTTGACAGGGGTTGGCAATCAGCCCCAGCATTTT
v_gene: TRBV2
abundance: NA
d_gene: TRBD1
j_gene: TRBJ1-5

CDR3aa: CARTYTGPGYF
CDR3nt: TGTGCCAGGACTTACACCGGACCCGGATACTTC
v_gene: TRBV9
abundance: NA
d_gene: NA
j_gene: TRBJ2-4

CDR3aa: CASSARDIKAAQHF
CDR3nt: TGTGCCAGCAGCGCCCGGGACATCAAGGCTGCCCAGCATTTT
v_gene: TRBV6-6
abundance: NA
d_gene: NA
j_gene: TRBJ1-5

CDR3aa: CASSQGRELFF
CDR3nt: TGCGCCAGCAGCCAGGGCCGCGAACTGTTTTTT
v_gene: TRBV4-1
abundance: NA
d_gene: NA
j_gene: TRBJ1-4

CDR3aa: CASSFGQGQNTEAFF
CDR3nt: TGCGCCAGCAGCTTTGGACAGGGCCAGAACACTGAAGCTTTCTTT
v_gene: TRBV5-1
abundance: once
d_gene: TRBD1
j_gene: TRBJ1-1

CDR3aa: CASTEDGGRYGYTF
CDR3nt: TGCGCCAGCACCGAGGACGGAGGACGGTATGGCTACACCTTC
v_gene: TRBV5-1
abundance: NA
d_gene: NA
j_gene: TRBJ1-2

CDR3aa: CASSHQAGNEQFF
CDR3nt: TGTGCCAGTAGTCATCAGGCGGGCAATGAGCAGTTCTTC
v_gene: TRBV19
abundance: NA
d_gene: NA
j_gene: TRBJ2-1

CDR3aa: CASSWQAGGRNF
CDR3nt: TGTGCCAGCAGTTGGCAGGCGGGGGGGCGGAACTTC
v_gene: TRBV28
abundance: NA
d_gene: TRBD2
j_gene: TRBJ2-4

CDR3aa: CASSLGGTSAHEQFF
CDR3nt: TGCGCCAGCAGCTTGGGCGGGACTAGCGCGCACGAGCAGTTCTTC
v_gene: TRBV5-1
abundance: NA
d_gene: TRBD2
j_gene: TRBJ2-1

CDR3aa: CASSGSGLAGGNGLGEQYF
CDR3nt: TGTGCCAGCAGTGGATCGGGACTAGCGGGGGGGAACGGCTTGGGCGAGCAGTACTTC
v_gene: TRBV6-1
abundance: NA
d_gene: TRBD2
j_gene: TRBJ2-7

CDR3aa: CASSPEFNSGNTGELFF
CDR3nt: TGTGCCAGTAGTCCCGAATTTAATAGCGGGAACACCGGGGAGCTGTTTTTT
v_gene: TRBV19
abundance: NA
d_gene: NA
j_gene: TRBJ2-2

CDR3aa: CAITRGGSSYEQYF
CDR3nt: TGTGCCATCACCCGCGGGGGGAGCTCCTACGAGCAGTACTTC
v_gene: TRBV10-3
abundance: NA
d_gene: TRBD2
j_gene: TRBJ2-7

CDR3aa: CASSQDWGMNTEAFF
CDR3nt: TGCGCCAGCAGCCAAGATTGGGGTATGAACACTGAAGCTTTCTTT
v_gene: TRBV4-1
abundance: NA
d_gene: NA
j_gene: TRBJ1-1

CDR3aa: CASSRMGQGPEAFF
CDR3nt: TGTGCCAGCAGCCGTATGGGACAGGGTCCTGAAGCTTTCTTT
v_gene: TRBV5-4
abundance: NA
d_gene: TRBD1
j_gene: TRBJ1-1

CDR3aa: CASSEAGGSYEQYF
CDR3nt: TGTGCCAGCAGTGAAGCAGGAGGGAGCTACGAGCAGTACTTC
v_gene: TRBV2
abundance: NA
d_gene: NA
j_gene: TRBJ2-7

CDR3aa: CASTSITDTQYF
CDR3nt: TGTGCCAGCACCTCCATCACAGATACGCAGTATTTT
v_gene: TRBV27
abundance: NA
d_gene: NA
j_gene: TRBJ2-3

CDR3aa: CASSVFGFQETQYF
CDR3nt: TGTGCCAGCAGCGTATTTGGATTTCAAGAGACCCAGTACTTC
v_gene: TRBV9
abundance: NA
d_gene: NA
j_gene: TRBJ2-5

CDR3aa: CASSLEASGHEQYF
CDR3nt: TGTGCCAGCAGCTTAGAGGCTAGCGGGCACGAGCAGTACTTC
v_gene: TRBV11-2
abundance: NA
d_gene: TRBD2
j_gene: TRBJ2-7

CDR3aa: CASGGQLNTEAFF
CDR3nt: TGTGCCAGTGGGGGACAGTTGAACACTGAAGCTTTCTTT
v_gene: TRBV6-6
abundance: NA
d_gene: TRBD1
j_gene: TRBJ1-1